The source of this TCR beta chain is a study of blood T cell repertoires in COVID-19. Study context: Acute and convalescent COVID-19 specimens originated in the United States, Italy and Spain. In each case, the material was cDNA or gDNA derived from T cells, B-cell-depleted T cells, or PBMCs.

V gave up 6 bases and J gave up 1 base; unmatched junction bases: 6. From germline, CDR1 is SGHAT and CDR2 FQNNGV. The CDR3 covers 14 residues. As originally analysed: Amplification of reference gene primers provided the estimated nucleated cell counts. Libraries were prepared by immunoSEQ multiplex PCR; TCRdb keeps only in-frame clonotypes and omits some of them. The DNA gave D and trimming, while V, J and clone size come from that table. The data contain about 320,000 clones, roughly 85% of them singletons. The chain has TRBV11-2 and TRBJ2-7; 7 positions match TRBD1. This TCR derives from a human donor in a cohort sampled during active COVID-19. Sequencing used peripheral blood. CDR3 sequence reads: CASRRDRESYEQYF. CDR3 sequence (DNA): TGTGCCAGCAGACGAGACAGGGAATCCTACGAGCAGTACTTC.